This passage covers 7 T cell receptor beta chains from one sample sequenced in a study of blood T cell repertoires in COVID-19. The table came from immunoSEQ multiplex PCR; TCRdb's copy has only in-frame clones and leaves some out. This table holds 450,000 or so clones, 80% to 90% found once. Material for sequencing was peripheral blood. All receptors come from a man aged 18 to 29 with COVID-19, enrolled during active disease.

CDR3 DNA: TGTGCCAGCAGTACAGGGGGCGGACGCTATGGCTACACCTTC. It codes for CASSTGGGRYGYTF. The V gene is TRBV6-5, the J gene TRBJ1-2, with TRBD1 matching over 9 bases. After removal of 5 bases from V and 4 bases from J, the junction contained 5 bases not matched to a gene. The germline V gene encodes CDR1 MNHEY and CDR2 SVGAGI. The CDR3 covers 14 residues.

Worth noting for this clone: This may arise from a read error, as a much more abundant clone is one base away. V usage is TRBV11-2 and J usage is TRBJ2-3, with 8 bases aligning to TRBD2. The CDR3 length is 15 residues. V lost 2 bases to trimming and J lost 0 bases; unmatched junction nucleotides: 1. Germline V gene lookup returns CDR1 SGHAT and CDR2 FQNNGV. CDR3 bases: TGTGCCAGCAGCTTACAGCGGGGGAGCACAGATACGCAGTATTTT. This translates into CASSLQRGSTDTQYF.

The chain links TRBV19 to TRBJ1-5; no reliable D call. V lost 3 bases and J lost 0, with 9 bases in between. This CDR3 contains 15 residues. CDR1 LNHDA and CDR2 SQIVND come from the germline V gene (reference sequence). The CDR3 protein is CASSITVYSNQPQHF. The DNA of the CDR3 is TGTGCCAGTAGTATCACAGTTTATAGCAATCAGCCCCAGCATTTT.

J is TRBJ1-2 and V is TRBV19; D remains unclear. V gave up 7 bases and J gave up 5 bases, with 17 bases separating them. CDR3 length equals 14 residues. From germline, CDR1 is LNHDA and CDR2 SQIVND (reference sequence). The CDR3: CASTPTYLQYGYTF. CDR3 nucleotide sequence: TGTGCCAGTACTCCAACCTACTTACAGTATGGCTACACCTTC. The full variable domain, rest sourced from reference TRBV19 and TRBJ1-2, is DGGITQSPKYLFRKEGQNVTLSCEQNLNHDAMYWYRQDPGQGLRLIYYSQIVNDFQKGDIAEGYSVSREKKESFPLTVTSAQKNPTAFYLCASTPTYLQYGYTFGSGTRLTVV.

This sequence joins TRBV19 and TRBJ1-5, with 10 bases identical to TRBD1. The CDR3 extends over 14 amino acids. Germline V lookup: CDR1 LNHDA, CDR2 SQIVND (reference sequence). The V and J ends lost 6 bases and 6 bases, in that order; junction bases with no gene match: 5. The CDR3 DNA follows: TGTGCCAGTAGGGGAGACAGGGGGCCTCAGCCCCAGCATTTT. It encodes CASRGDRGPQPQHF.

V is TRBV7-8 and J is TRBJ2-1; 14 bases match TRBD2. The V gene's germline CDR1 is SGHVS and CDR2 FQNEAQ. The CDR3 has 19 amino acids. V gave up 1 base and J gave up 0 bases; unmatched junction bases: 5. The CDR3 sequence is CASSLGLAGGRGSYNEQFF. For the CDR3, the DNA is TGTGCCAGCAGCTTAGGACTAGCGGGAGGGCGAGGCTCCTACAATGAGCAGTTCTTC.

The V gene is TRBV5-1, the J gene TRBJ1-6; 7 bases map to TRBD1. Losses at the gene ends were 2 bases for V and 0 bases for J; bases not matched to a gene: 2. Germline CDR1 is SGHRS and CDR2 is YFSETQ. This CDR3 contains 16 residues. CDR3 loop: CASSLTGASYNSPLHF. Written as DNA, the CDR3 is TGCGCCAGCAGCTTAACAGGGGCCTCCTATAATTCACCCCTCCACTTT. Drawing the rest from reference TRBV5-1 and TRBJ1-6, the complete variable domain is KAGVTQTPRYLIKTRGQQVTLSCSPISGHRSVSWYQQTPGQGLQFLFEYFSETQRNKGNFPGRFSGRQFSNSRSEMNVSTLELGDSALYLCASSLTGASYNSPLHFGNGTRLTVT.